Listed below are T cell receptor beta chains from one sample, sequenced in a study of T cells after yellow fever vaccination. TCRdb called the 5' RACE reads again in MiXCR, with one record for every CDR3 protein. The sample contains about 110,000 distinct CDR3 sequences, 8.4% of which appear only once. Sample: CD8+ T cells sorted from PBMCs, taken 45 days after the yellow fever booster vaccination. The receptor source for this set is a man younger than 40 who received the YFV17D yellow fever vaccine. Both conserved end residues are part of each CDR3. Fields, in order: V gene, clone size, J gene, D gene, CDR3 DNA, CDR3 protein. D genes are given only for firm matches. Not every row has a clone size; where given, it reads once, few, many or a size class.

>TRBV7-2|many|TRBJ2-7|.
TGTGCCAGCAGCGATGGGGACGGGAAGGCCTACGAGCAGTACTTC
CASSDGDGKAYEQYF
>TRBV6-1|many|TRBJ2-3|.
TGTGCCAGCCCACTTGGCGGGATGGGAGATACGCAGTATTTT
CASPLGGMGDTQYF
>TRBV12-3/TRBV12-4|few|TRBJ2-1|TRBD2
TGTGCCAGCAGTGTAACCGGGACTAGCGTGGATGAGCAGTTCTTC
CASSVTGTSVDEQFF
>TRBV21-1|few|TRBJ2-2|.
TGTGCCAGCAGCATCGAAGCAGCCAGGGGGACCGGGGAGCTGTTTTTT
CASSIEAARGTGELFF
>TRBV12-3/TRBV12-4|many|TRBJ1-1|TRBD1
TGTGCCAGCAGCCCAACTGACAGGGGGCCGTTCTTT
CASSPTDRGPFF
>TRBV20-1|few|TRBJ1-2|.
TGCAGTGCCGGGGGGTACACCTTC
CSAGGYTF
>TRBV29-1|many|TRBJ2-7|TRBD1
TGCAGCGTTGACACAGGGGATTCCTACGAGCAGTACTTC
CSVDTGDSYEQYF
>TRBV7-2|.|TRBJ2-7|.
TGTGCCAGCAGCCCTGACTCGCTCGTCTCCTACGAGCAGTACTTC
CASSPDSLVSYEQYF
>TRBV29-1|many|TRBJ2-7|.
TGCAGCGTTGAGAGCCAGCTGACCTACGAGCAGTACTTC
CSVESQLTYEQYF
>TRBV19|few|TRBJ2-1|.
TGTGCCAGTAGTTTCTCCCCCGTGGCGTTCGGCAATGAGCAGTTCTTC
CASSFSPVAFGNEQFF
>TRBV28|many|TRBJ2-7|TRBD2
TGTGCCAGCAGTCCATGGACTAGCGGGAGGGCAAGTGGGTACGAGCAGTACTTC
CASSPWTSGRASGYEQYF
>TRBV4-3|.|TRBJ1-1|.
TGCGCCAGCAGCCAAACGCTGAACACTGAAGCTTTCTTT
CASSQTLNTEAFF
>TRBV29-1|many|TRBJ1-3|.
TGCAGCGTTGGGGGAGACAGAGGCTCTGGAAACACCATATATTTT
CSVGGDRGSGNTIYF
>TRBV20-1|many|TRBJ2-2|.
TGCAGTGCCCATTCCGGAAGCCAGAACACCGGGGAGCTGTTTTTT
CSAHSGSQNTGELFF
>TRBV7-8|many|TRBJ2-5|TRBD2
TGTGCCAGCAGCTTAGGGACTAGCGGGATAGAGACCCAGTACTTC
CASSLGTSGIETQYF
>TRBV20-1|many|TRBJ2-7|.
TGCAGCCTGGAGGGGCGGTCTTACGAGCAGTACTTC
CSLEGRSYEQYF
>TRBV27|.|TRBJ2-7|TRBD1
TGTGCCAGCAGTACCGGGACAGTCTACGAGCAGTACTTC
CASSTGTVYEQYF
>TRBV20-1|.|TRBJ2-5|.
TGCAGTGCTGGACGGGAGACCCAGTACTTC
CSAGRETQYF
>TRBV10-3|many|TRBJ2-5|.
TGTGCCATCAGTGAGGCGCAGCCCTGGGAGACCCAGTACTTC
CAISEAQPWETQYF
>TRBV29-1|many|TRBJ2-2|.
TGCAGCGTTGTGAACACCGGGGAGCTGTTTTTT
CSVVNTGELFF
>TRBV10-2|many|TRBJ2-7|.
TGCGCCAGCAGAGCCCCTGTGGCGAGCTCCTACGAGCAGTACTTC
CASRAPVASSYEQYF
>TRBV27|many|TRBJ2-6|.
TGTGCCAGCCACGCCGGGACGCAGGAGACCTCTGGGGCCAACGTCCTGACTTTC
CASHAGTQETSGANVLTF
>TRBV20-1|many|TRBJ2-7|TRBD2
TGCAGTGCTTTAGGACTAGCGGGAGTTGGATCCTACGAGCAGTACTTC
CSALGLAGVGSYEQYF
>TRBV20-1|.|TRBJ2-5|TRBD1
TGCAGTGCTGCCCCCCCCTATCTCCCGACAGGGACCCAACTCCAAGAGACCCAGTACTTC
CSAAPPYLPTGTQLQETQYF
>TRBV20-1|many|TRBJ2-1|TRBD1
TGCAGTGCTAGAGGGGACAGGTTCCACAATGAGCAGTTCTTC
CSARGDRFHNEQFF
>TRBV9|many|TRBJ2-3|TRBD2
TGTGCCAGCAGCGTAGCGGGTAGCGGGAGTGGAGATACGCAGTATTTT
CASSVAGSGSGDTQYF
>TRBV27|few|TRBJ2-7|.
TGTGCCAGCAGTTTAAACAGGGCCCTGCTCTACGAGCAGTACTTC
CASSLNRALLYEQYF
>TRBV29-1|many|TRBJ1-3|.
TGCAGCGTTGAAGAGCTGGGAACTGGAAACACCATATATTTT
CSVEELGTGNTIYF
>TRBV20-1|.|TRBJ1-2|.
TGCAGTGCCTTCAAGACAGGTCCTTCGCGGGGCTACACCTTC
CSAFKTGPSRGYTF
>TRBV7-9|many|TRBJ2-7|.
TGTGCCAGCACCCCTGAGGGGGGCCTGTCCCTCTACGAGCAGTACTTC
CASTPEGGLSLYEQYF
>TRBV6-5|.|TRBJ1-2|.
TGTGCCAGCAGACCGTTGGGGGGTGGCTACACCTTC
CASRPLGGGYTF
>TRBV27|many|TRBJ2-1|.
TGTGCCAGCAGTACCTACTTACTCGGCACTGAGCAGTTCTTC
CASSTYLLGTEQFF
>TRBV29-1|many|TRBJ2-1|.
TGCAGCGCCTCTCTCGGGGGCGCGAGTGAGCAGTTCTTC
CSASLGGASEQFF